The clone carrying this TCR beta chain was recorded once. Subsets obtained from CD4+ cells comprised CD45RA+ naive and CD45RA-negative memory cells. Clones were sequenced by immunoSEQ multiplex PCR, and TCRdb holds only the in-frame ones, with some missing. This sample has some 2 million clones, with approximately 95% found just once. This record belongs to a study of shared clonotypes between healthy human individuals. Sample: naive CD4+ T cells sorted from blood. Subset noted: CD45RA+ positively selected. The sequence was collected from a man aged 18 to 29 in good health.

CDR3 coding DNA: TGTGCCAGCATAGGGCCAGGGGGCTCTGGGGAGCTGTTTTTT. This sequence encodes CASIGPGGSGELFF. The chain couples TRBV6-5 to TRBJ2-2; 8 nucleotides match TRBD1. There are 14 residues in the CDR3. Germline CDR1 and CDR2: MNHEY and SVGAGI. The J segment lost 8 bases and the V segment lost 7 bases, leaving 9 bases of the junction unmatched.